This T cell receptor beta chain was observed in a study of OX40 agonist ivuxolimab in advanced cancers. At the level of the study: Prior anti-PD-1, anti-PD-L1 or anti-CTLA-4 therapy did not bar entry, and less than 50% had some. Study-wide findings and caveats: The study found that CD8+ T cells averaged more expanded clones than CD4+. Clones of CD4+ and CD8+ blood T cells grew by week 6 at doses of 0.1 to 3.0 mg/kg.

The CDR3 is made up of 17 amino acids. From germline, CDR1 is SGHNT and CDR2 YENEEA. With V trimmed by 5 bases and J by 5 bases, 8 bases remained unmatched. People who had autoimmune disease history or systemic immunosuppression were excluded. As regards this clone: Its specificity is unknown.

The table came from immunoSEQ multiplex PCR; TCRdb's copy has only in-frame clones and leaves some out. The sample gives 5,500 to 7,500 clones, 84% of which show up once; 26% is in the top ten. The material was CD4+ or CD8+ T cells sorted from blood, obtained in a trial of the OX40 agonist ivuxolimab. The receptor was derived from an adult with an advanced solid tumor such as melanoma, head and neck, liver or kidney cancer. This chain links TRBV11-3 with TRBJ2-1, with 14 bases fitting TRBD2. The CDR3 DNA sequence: TGTGCCAGCAGCACCGGACTAGCGGGAGGACTGAACAATGAGCAGTTCTTC. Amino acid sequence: CASSTGLAGGLNNEQFF. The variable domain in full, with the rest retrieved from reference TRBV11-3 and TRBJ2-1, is EAGVVQSPRYKIIEKKQPVAFWCNPISGHNTLYWYLQNLGQGPELLIRYENEEAVDDSQLPKDRFSAERLKGVDSTLKIQPAELGDSAVYLCASSTGLAGGLNNEQFFGPGTRLTVL.